This entry lists 32 T cell receptor beta chains sequenced from one sample in a study of a mutant IDH1 vaccine in newly diagnosed glioma (dated by TCRdb to about 2021). Their cognate antigens are unknown. The time point tag for this specimen amounts to: week 11, during vaccination. Each vaccine dose, consisting of 300 ug of a 20-mer mutant IDH1 peptide in Montanide, was administered subcutaneously with topical imiquimod. Library creation used the immunoSEQ multiplex PCR assay. TCRdb's version of the immuneACCESS table is confined to in-frame rearrangements and falls short of the full clone set. An unresolved V gene accounts for under half of the shortfall where checked; the remainder is of unknown origin. The sample table holds 110,000 or so clones, of which almost 90% were seen once. The ten biggest clones cover more than 0.55% of the sample. The specimen comprised PBMCs, sampled from a glioma patient whose treatment included an IDH1 peptide vaccine. The receptors stem from a woman aged 50 to 65 with glioma.

V is TRBV6-6 and J is TRBJ2-1; 9 bases are shared with TRBD2. V was clipped by 6 bases and J by 10 bases; unmatched bases: 13. This CDR3 region has 15 residues. In germline, CDR1 is MNHNY, CDR2 SVGAGI (reference sequence). The CDR3 reads CASSRGAGGPQEQFF. CDR3 nucleotides: TGTGCCAGCAGCCGAGGAGCGGGAGGCCCTCAGGAGCAGTTCTTC.

This clone appeared a single time. This chain uses TRBV19 with TRBJ1-1; a weak D match, TRBD1 (5 bases). Germline V gene data show CDR1 as LNHDA and CDR2 as SQIVND (reference sequence). CDR3 length: 14 amino acids. The V and J ends lost 6 bases and 3 bases respectively, with 14 bases between them. CDR3 protein: CASRWDGEDTEAFF. The CDR3 DNA is TGTGCCAGTAGATGGGACGGGGAGGACACTGAAGCTTTCTTT.

This sequence joins TRBV5-1 and TRBJ1-1, with D unresolved. The CDR3 covers 15 residues. With 2 bases removed from V and 4 bases from J, the gap between germline ends came to 15 bases. Germline CDR1 is SGHRS and CDR2 is YFSETQ. Written as DNA, the CDR3 is TGCGCCAGCAGCTTCCAGACCGGCTCTGGCACTGAAGCTTTCTTT. Amino acid sequence: CASSFQTGSGTEAFF.

This clone came up once. The chain recombines TRBV9 with TRBJ2-1, with D tentatively TRBD2 (6 bases). Looked up from germline, CDR1 is SGDLS and CDR2 is YYNGEE. The CDR3 extends over 13 amino acids. V shed 4 bases and J shed 6 bases, with 11 bases lying between them. CDR3 sequence reads: CASSQRGGNEQFF. The CDR3 region has the DNA TGTGCCAGCAGCCAACGGGGAGGCAATGAGCAGTTCTTC.

The J gene is TRBJ2-7, the V gene TRBV9, with no clear D. Trimming pared 0 bases from V and 0 bases from J, leaving 4 bases between. This CDR3 is built from 13 residues. The germline V gene encodes CDR1 SGDLS and CDR2 YYNGEE. The CDR3 nucleotides are TGTGCCAGCAGCGTAGGACACTCCTACGAGCAGTACTTC. This translates into CASSVGHSYEQYF.

This clone showed up just once. The genes are TRBV7-8 and TRBJ2-1, with 8 bases matching TRBD2. This CDR3 region has 15 residues. Losses at the gene ends were 5 bases for V and 3 bases for J; bases not matched to a gene: 6. Germline V gene sequence: CDR1 SGHVS, CDR2 FQNEAQ. In DNA, the CDR3 is TGTGCCAGCAGCCCCCGGGAGGGACTCTACAATGAGCAGTTCTTC. Residues: CASSPREGLYNEQFF.

The J gene is TRBJ1-4, the V gene TRBV10-3; D not certain. V was clipped by 2 bases and J by 7 bases, with 8 bases between them. Germline-derived CDR1 and CDR2 are ENHRY and SYGVKD. The CDR3 extends over 13 amino acids. CDR3 nucleotides: TGTGCCATCAGTGAGCGGCTCGGTGAAAAACTGTTTTTT. Protein: CAISERLGEKLFF.

This clone came up many times. The chain employs TRBV28 and TRBJ2-1; 7 bases agree with TRBD1. After removal of 1 base from V and 11 bases from J, the junction contained 2 bases not matched to a gene. Germline lookup yields CDR1 MDHEN and CDR2 SYDVKM. The CDR3 covers 12 residues. The CDR3 DNA follows: TGTGCCAGCAGTTTATACAGGGGTCAGCAGTTCTTC. It encodes CASSLYRGQQFF.

The chain is built from TRBV5-6 and TRBJ1-4; the match to TRBD1 covers 8 bases. With 4 bases clipped from V and 0 bases from J, the junction kept 8 bases outside the gene matches. Germline lookup yields CDR1 SGHDT and CDR2 YYEEEE. The CDR3 is 17 amino acids. The CDR3 spells CASSPRGLSATNEKLFF. CDR3 sequence (DNA): TGTGCCAGCAGCCCCAGGGGGCTTAGCGCAACTAATGAAAAACTGTTTTTT.

In its sample, this clone was seen a few times. The chain carries TRBV13 and TRBJ2-1; 8 positions match TRBD1. V lost 3 bases and J lost 9; bases outside the gene matches: 13. This CDR3 region has 16 residues. CDR1 is PRHDT and CDR2 is FYEKMQ in the germline V gene (reference sequence). In DNA form, the CDR3 reads TGTGCCAGCAGCTTCGGGACAGGTAAGGGTGGAAGTGAGCAGTTCTTC. Protein product: CASSFGTGKGGSEQFF.

The chain joins TRBV6-5 to TRBJ2-5, with 7 bases fitting TRBD1. The V and J ends lost 5 bases and 5 bases, in that order; junction bases with no gene match: 8. The CDR3 totals 14 residues. CDR1 is MNHEY and CDR2 is SVGAGI in the germline V gene. The CDR3 here is CASSQQGLGETQYF. The CDR3 DNA reads as TGTGCCAGCAGTCAACAGGGGCTCGGGGAGACCCAGTACTTC.

The sample holds a few counts of this clone. V and J are TRBV27 and TRBJ2-3, with D tentatively TRBD2 (6 bases). Trimming left V 4 bases short and J 3 bases short, with 11 bases between. The CDR3 spans 14 residues. Germline V gives CDR1 MNHEY, CDR2 SMNVEV (reference sequence). CDR3 in DNA: TGTGCCAGCAGTTCGACTAGGGCTACAGATACGCAGTATTTT. It codes for CASSSTRATDTQYF.

The chain joins TRBV18 to TRBJ2-7; D uncertain. V shed 3 bases and J shed 3 bases, with 9 bases lying between them. CDR1 KGHSH and CDR2 LQKENI come from the germline V gene. This CDR3 has 13 amino acids. In DNA form, the CDR3 reads TGTGCCAGCTCACCCGGGTATCTCTACGAGCAGTACTTC. This sequence encodes CASSPGYLYEQYF.

This clone was found a few times. The rearrangement uses TRBV9 and TRBJ1-2; 8 bases match TRBD1. Germline V gene lookup returns CDR1 SGDLS and CDR2 YYNGEE. The CDR3 is made up of 15 amino acids. The J segment lost 7 bases and the V segment lost 4 bases, leaving 12 bases of the junction unmatched. CDR3 nucleotides: TGTGCCAGCAGCCCGATGGACAGGGCGGGAATTGGCTACACCTTC. Protein: CASSPMDRAGIGYTF. Drawing the rest from reference TRBV9 and TRBJ1-2, the complete variable domain is DSGVTQTPKHLITATGQRVTLRCSPRSGDLSVYWYQQSLDQGLQFLIQYYNGEERAKGNILERFSAQQFPDLHSELNLSSLELGDSALYFCASSPMDRAGIGYTFGSGTRLTVV.

The chain joins TRBV5-1 to TRBJ1-3, with D perhaps TRBD1 (5 bases). The germline V gene has CDR1 SGHRS and CDR2 YFSETQ. Trimming took 2 bases from V and 3 from J, leaving 9 bases between them. The CDR3 is made up of 14 amino acids. The DNA for the CDR3 is TGCGCCAGCAGCTTTCAGGGTGGTGGAAACACCATATATTTT. This translates into CASSFQGGGNTIYF.

In its sample, this clone was seen once. The chain recombines TRBV13 with TRBJ1-1; D is uncertain. V gave up 1 base and J gave up 2 bases, with 8 bases separating them. CDR1 and CDR2 (germline): PRHDT, FYEKMQ (reference sequence). The CDR3 is made up of 14 amino acids. CDR3 in amino acids: CASSLASHNTEAFF. Written as DNA, the CDR3 is TGTGCCAGCAGCTTAGCCTCCCACAACACTGAAGCTTTCTTT.

This rearrangement joins TRBV28 to TRBJ1-3, with TRBD1 matching 7 bases. Germline CDR1 and CDR2: MDHEN and SYDVKM. Germline trimming cut 7 bases from V and 0 bases from J; bases unmatched to any gene: 9. The CDR3 sequence is 16 residues long. The CDR3 region has the DNA TGTGCCAGCACTTCGGGAGGGGGCCTCTCTGGAAACACCATATATTTT. Translating gives CASTSGGGLSGNTIYF.

This clone was recorded once. The chain has TRBV2 and TRBJ1-1; a weak D match, TRBD1 (6 bases). V lost 8 bases to trimming and J lost 5 bases, with 18 bases between them. There are 14 residues in the CDR3. In germline, CDR1 is SNHLY, CDR2 FYNNEI. CDR3 region: CASGVQGRLTEAFF. The CDR3 DNA follows: TGTGCCAGCGGCGTACAGGGACGGTTAACTGAAGCTTTCTTT. Looking up the rest from reference TRBV2 and TRBJ1-1 gives the full variable domain: EPEVTQTPSHQVTQMGQEVILRCVPISNHLYFYWYRQILGQKVEFLVSFYNNEISEKSEIFDDQFSVERPDGSNFTLKIRSTKLEDSAMYFCASGVQGRLTEAFFGQGTRLTVV.

This clone was recorded once. The rearrangement joins TRBV6-1 to TRBJ2-1; 7 positions agree with TRBD2. The germline gives CDR1 MNHNS, CDR2 SASEGT. After removal of 7 bases from V and 5 bases from J, the junction contained 8 bases not matched to a gene. The CDR3 spans 14 residues. This CDR3 reads CASTGTGGHNEQFF. CDR3 DNA: TGTGCCAGCACCGGGACGGGGGGACACAATGAGCAGTTCTTC.

This clone is a singleton in its sample. J is TRBJ2-3 and V is TRBV10-3; D gene ambiguous. CDR1 and CDR2 from the germline V gene are ENHRY and SYGVKD. The CDR3 is made up of 12 amino acids. V was trimmed by 11 bases and J by 0 bases, leaving 9 bases between them. CDR3 in DNA: TGTGCCGCCTCGGGTAGCACAGATACGCAGTATTTT. Translated, it gives CAASGSTDTQYF.

With respect to this clone: Other DNA sequences in this sample translate to the same CDR3. The V gene is TRBV5-1, the J gene TRBJ2-5, with D perhaps matching TRBD1 or TRBD2 (5 bases each). The J call may be mistaken, given a closer DNA end match to TRBJ2-7. The CDR3 is 14 amino acids. Per germline, CDR1 SGHRS and CDR2 YFSETQ. CDR3 protein: CASSSGTSGYEQYF. The CDR3 region has the DNA TGCGCCAGCAGCTCCGGGACCAGTGGCTACGAGCAGTACTTC.

The rearrangement uses TRBV10-3 and TRBJ1-2, with a weak D call TRBD1 (5 bases). The V gene lost 7 bases and the J gene lost 6 bases, with 18 bases spanning the gap. Germline assignment: CDR1 ENHRY and CDR2 SYGVKD. The CDR3 contains 14 residues. The CDR3 spells CAITEVGAAHGYTF. CDR3 DNA sequence: TGTGCCATCACCGAGGTAGGGGCGGCACATGGCTACACCTTC.

The V and J genes are TRBV11-2 and TRBJ2-7; 10 nucleotides match TRBD2. After removal of 4 bases from V and 3 bases from J, the junction contained 9 bases not matched to a gene. CDR1 is SGHAT and CDR2 is FQNNGV in the germline V gene. There are 16 residues in the CDR3. DNA of the CDR3: TGTGCCAGCAGCTCCCGCCGCTGGACTAGCGGCTACGAGCAGTACTTC. It encodes CASSSRRWTSGYEQYF.

This clone showed up just once. V usage is TRBV5-1 and J usage is TRBJ2-7; a weak D match, TRBD1 (6 bases). This CDR3 has 14 residues. V was pared by 2 bases and J by 1 base, with 10 bases between. Germline V gene sequence: CDR1 SGHRS, CDR2 YFSETQ. Written as DNA, the CDR3 is TGCGCCAGCAGCTTAGAAACAGGGTCCTACGAGCAGTACTTC. Translating it yields CASSLETGSYEQYF.

The chain combines TRBV5-1 with TRBJ2-1; 7 positions match TRBD1. The CDR3 consists of 15 residues. V lost 4 bases and J lost 0; bases outside the gene matches: 4. CDR1 is SGHRS, CDR2 YFSETQ, per germline. The CDR3 region is CASSGGQSSYNEQFF. DNA for the CDR3: TGCGCCAGCAGCGGGGGACAGAGCTCCTACAATGAGCAGTTCTTC.

The V gene is TRBV9, the J gene TRBJ1-3, with no clear D. Trimming pared 0 bases from V and 1 base from J, leaving 11 bases between. In germline, CDR1 is SGDLS, CDR2 YYNGEE. This CDR3 spans 16 amino acids. The CDR3 region is CASSVAGRASGNTIYF. The CDR3 DNA sequence: TGTGCCAGCAGCGTAGCTGGTAGGGCGTCTGGAAACACCATATATTTT.

The V and J genes are TRBV5-8 and TRBJ2-5; no definite D call. This CDR3 has 12 amino acids. V was pared by 4 bases and J by 12 bases, with 16 bases between. The germline gives CDR1 SGHTS, CDR2 YDEGEE. The CDR3: CASSLMTADEYF. CDR3 bases: TGTGCCAGCAGCCTAATGACGGCCGATGAGTACTTC.

This clone has more than one count but fewer than ten. The CDR3 DNA reads TGTGCCAGCAGTGAAGCGGGAGGGCCATACTACAATGAGCAGTTCTTC. Its translation: CASSEAGGPYYNEQFF. The V and J genes are TRBV2 and TRBJ2-1; TRBD2 matches at 7 bases. After removal of 0 bases from V and 3 bases from J, the junction contained 5 bases not matched to a gene. The V gene's germline CDR1 is SNHLY and CDR2 FYNNEI. The CDR3 contains 16 residues.

The J gene is TRBJ2-5, the V gene TRBV19; TRBD2 matches 7 bases. V lost 5 bases, J lost 4 bases, and 4 bases stayed unmatched. The CDR3 is made up of 13 amino acids. CDR1 is LNHDA, CDR2 SQIVND, per germline (reference sequence). CDR3 DNA sequence: TGTGCCAGTAGTTCGGGGGGACGAGAGACCCAGTACTTC. As protein: CASSSGGRETQYF.

This clone is a singleton in its sample. The chain employs TRBV7-3 and TRBJ2-5, with D possibly matching TRBD2 (5 bases). Germline CDR1 reads SGHTA; CDR2 reads FQGTGA. The CDR3 runs to 14 residues. Trimming left V 5 bases short and J 4 bases short, with 14 bases between. The CDR3 is CASSNGDAGETQYF. In nucleotides, the CDR3 is TGTGCCAGCAGCAACGGGGATGCCGGAGAGACCCAGTACTTC.

The chain employs TRBV28 and TRBJ1-5, with 7 bases matching TRBD1. CDR1 MDHEN and CDR2 SYDVKM come from the germline V gene. This CDR3 comprises 16 residues. Losses at the gene ends were 4 bases for V and 4 bases for J; bases not matched to a gene: 10. The CDR3 DNA is TGTGCCAGCAGTTCACCCGGGACAGCGGAAAATCAGCCCCAGCATTTT. This codes for CASSSPGTAENQPQHF.

The rearrangement uses TRBV19 and TRBJ2-2; 8 bases line up with TRBD2. V was pared by 4 bases and J by 7 bases, with 5 bases of the junction left unmatched. The CDR3 is 14 amino acids. Germline V gives CDR1 LNHDA, CDR2 SQIVND (reference sequence). The CDR3 coding sequence is TGTGCCAGTAGTAAGGCGGGAGGAGGCGGGGAGCTGTTTTTT. It is translated as CASSKAGGGGELFF.